These 15 T cell receptor beta chains were sequenced from one sample in a study of long-term antiretroviral therapy in people with HIV. Run at survey level, the immunoSEQ assay was version v3.0. Some clones are missing from TCRdb's copy, which holds only in-frame ones; the method was immunoSEQ multiplex PCR. The table shows 25,000 to 30,000 clones, with 91% occurring only once. Source: unsorted PBMCs, taken 3.1 years after starting antiretroviral therapy. These receptors were obtained from a man aged 18 to 35 with HIV.

CDR3 residues: CASSGSNTEAFF. CDR3 DNA: TGTGCCAGCAGTGGGTCGAACACTGAAGCTTTCTTT. This chain uses TRBV2 with TRBJ1-1; D gene uncertain. Deletions cut 4 bases from V and 1 base from J, with 4 bases between. The CDR3 length is 12 residues. Per the germline V gene, CDR1 is SNHLY and CDR2 is FYNNEI.

This rearrangement joins TRBV4-2 to TRBJ2-5, with 8 bases matching TRBD2. The V gene end was trimmed by 4 bases and the J gene end by 5 bases; junction bases not matched to a gene: 9. Germline V gives CDR1 LGHNA, CDR2 YNFKEQ. The CDR3 runs 15 residues. CDR3 coding DNA: TGTGCCAGCAGCCCCTCCGGTTCGGGAGGGGAGACCCAGTACTTC. This codes for CASSPSGSGGETQYF.

The chain recombines TRBV5-6 with TRBJ2-7; D is possibly TRBD2 (6 bases). The germline V and J ends were trimmed by 4 bases and 6 bases, with 11 bases remaining between them. The CDR3 totals 12 residues. Germline V gene lookup returns CDR1 SGHDT and CDR2 YYEEEE. This CDR3 reads CASSLAGGEQYF. CDR3 bases: TGTGCCAGCAGCCTGGCCGGGGGCGAGCAGTACTTC.

The rearrangement uses TRBV27 and TRBJ2-3; D possibly corresponds to TRBD1 (6 bases). Trimming cost V 4 bases and J 3 bases, with 17 bases left between them. CDR1 MNHEY and CDR2 SMNVEV come from the germline V gene (reference sequence). The CDR3 is 16 residues long. This CDR3 is CASSSSPGEKTDTQYF. The DNA for the CDR3 is TGTGCCAGCAGTTCGTCCCCAGGGGAAAAGACAGATACGCAGTATTTT.

The J gene is TRBJ1-1, the V gene TRBV7-8, with D possibly TRBD1 on 5 matching bases. V was clipped by 4 bases and J by 11 bases, with 20 bases between them. The CDR3 is 14 residues long. Per germline, CDR1 SGHVS and CDR2 FQNEAQ. The CDR3: CASSSAGANLVAFF. CDR3 nucleotide sequence: TGTGCCAGCAGCTCCGCCGGGGCTAACCTGGTTGCTTTCTTT.

This chain joins TRBV4-3 and TRBJ2-1; 9 bases line up with TRBD2. The V segment lost 2 bases and the J segment 9 bases; nucleotides outside the gene matches: 8. CDR3 size: 15 residues. Germline loops: CDR1 LGHNA, CDR2 YSLEER. The CDR3 DNA reads TGCGCCAGCAGCCAATTAATAGCGGGGGCCGGTGAGCAGTTCTTC. This codes for CASSQLIAGAGEQFF.

The J gene is TRBJ2-5, the V gene TRBV4-1; D uncertain. Germline V CDR1 and CDR2: MGHRA, YSYEKL. The V gene lost 1 base and the J gene lost 7 bases, with 7 bases spanning the gap. This CDR3 is built from 12 residues. In nucleotides, the CDR3 is TGCGCCAGCAGCCAAGGGCCAGGGACCCAGTACTTC. This gives the protein CASSQGPGTQYF.

The V call is TRBV11-2, the J call TRBJ2-7, with no clear D. The CDR3 is made up of 12 amino acids. V lost 5 bases to trimming and J lost 3 bases, with 8 bases between them. Germline CDR1 and CDR2: SGHAT and FQNNGV. The CDR3 loop is CASSHDYYEQYF. As DNA, the CDR3 is TGTGCCAGCAGCCACGATTACTACGAGCAGTACTTC.

The chain has TRBV19 and TRBJ1-1; no clear D. Germline V gives CDR1 LNHDA, CDR2 SQIVND (reference sequence). The CDR3 runs to 11 residues. Trimming left V 6 bases short and J 1 base short, with 3 bases between. CDR3 sequence reads: CASRANTEAFF. The CDR3 bases are TGTGCCAGTAGGGCGAACACTGAAGCTTTCTTT.

The chain links TRBV15 to TRBJ2-3; D might be TRBD1 or TRBD2, each matching 6 bases. The CDR3 is 18 residues long. With 3 bases removed from V and 2 bases from J, the gap between germline ends came to 21 bases. CDR1 LNHNV and CDR2 YYDKDF come from the germline V gene (reference sequence). DNA for the CDR3: TGTGCCACCAGCAGGCACGCTGGGGGCGGGGTGAACACAGATACGCAGTATTTT. This codes for CATSRHAGGGVNTDTQYF.

The chain links TRBV5-4 to TRBJ2-7, with D maybe TRBD1 (6 bases). V lost 4 bases and J lost 2, with 19 bases in between. CDR3 length equals 16 residues. The germline V gene encodes CDR1 SGHNT and CDR2 YYREEE (reference sequence). The CDR3 coding sequence is TGTGCCAGCAGCGCCGGACAGTTTGTACCAACCTACGAGCAGTACTTC. Translated: CASSAGQFVPTYEQYF.

The J gene is TRBJ2-5, the V gene TRBV6-4, with D possibly being TRBD2 (6 bases). Germline V lookup: CDR1 MRHNA, CDR2 SNTAGT. V lost 0 bases and J lost 7, with 12 bases in between. The CDR3 length is 14 residues. The CDR3 reads CASSDSRGRGTQYF. CDR3 sequence (DNA): TGTGCCAGCAGTGACTCGCGGGGCCGGGGGACCCAGTACTTC.

The rearrangement joins TRBV10-3 to TRBJ1-1; the D is unclear. Germline CDR1 and CDR2: ENHRY and SYGVKD. The CDR3 totals 16 residues. V lost 0 bases and J lost 5, with 16 bases in between. The CDR3 nucleotides are TGTGCCATCAGTGAGTCGACAAATAGCGGGGTGACTGAAGCTTTCTTT. It codes for CAISESTNSGVTEAFF.

The chain links TRBV7-6 to TRBJ1-2; maybe TRBD1 (6 bases). The length of the CDR3 is 15 residues. Germline loops: CDR1 SGHVS, CDR2 FNYEAQ. Trimming stripped 5 bases from V and 6 bases from J, with 19 bases between. CDR3 DNA: TGTGCCAGCAGCCAATTGGTTCGGGGGGCGGATGGCTACACCTTC. Translating gives CASSQLVRGADGYTF.

This rearrangement joins TRBV18 to TRBJ1-1; 8 positions agree with TRBD1. CDR1 KGHSH and CDR2 LQKENI come from the germline V gene. The CDR3 has 14 residues. The V gene end was trimmed by 3 bases and the J gene end by 5 bases; junction bases not matched to a gene: 5. CDR3 region: CASSPDRGWTEAFF. CDR3 bases: TGTGCCAGCTCACCCGACAGGGGTTGGACTGAAGCTTTCTTT.